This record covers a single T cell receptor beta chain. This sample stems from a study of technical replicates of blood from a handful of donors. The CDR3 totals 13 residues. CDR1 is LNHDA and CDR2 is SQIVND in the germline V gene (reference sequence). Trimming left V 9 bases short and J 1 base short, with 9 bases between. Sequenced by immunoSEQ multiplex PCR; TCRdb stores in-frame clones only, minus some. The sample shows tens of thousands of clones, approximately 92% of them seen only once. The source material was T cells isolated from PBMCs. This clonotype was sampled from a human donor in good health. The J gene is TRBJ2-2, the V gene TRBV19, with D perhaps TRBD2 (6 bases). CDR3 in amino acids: CARRDGNTGELFF. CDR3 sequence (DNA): TGTGCCAGGCGGGACGGGAACACCGGGGAGCTGTTTTTT.